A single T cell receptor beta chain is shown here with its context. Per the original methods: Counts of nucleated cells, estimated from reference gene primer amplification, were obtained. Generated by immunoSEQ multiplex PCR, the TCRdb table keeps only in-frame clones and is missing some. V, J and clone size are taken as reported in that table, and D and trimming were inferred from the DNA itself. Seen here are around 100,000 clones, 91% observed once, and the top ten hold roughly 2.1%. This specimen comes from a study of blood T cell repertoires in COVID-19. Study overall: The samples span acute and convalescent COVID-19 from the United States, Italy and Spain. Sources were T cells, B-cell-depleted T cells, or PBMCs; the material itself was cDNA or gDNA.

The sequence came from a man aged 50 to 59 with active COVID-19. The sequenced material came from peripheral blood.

CDR3 sequence (DNA): TGTGCCAGCAGCTTAGCGTTGGGTAGGCAGGGGGGCATGAGAGCTTTCTTT. Translated: CASSLALGRQGGMRAFF. The chain carries TRBV7-8 and TRBJ1-1, with 7 bases identical to TRBD1. Germline CDR1 SGHVS, CDR2 FQNEAQ. The V segment lost 0 bases and the J segment 10 bases; nucleotides outside the gene matches: 17. CDR3 size: 17 residues.